The present entry profiles one T cell receptor (beta chain) with its context. Its antigen is unknown. Data came from immunoSEQ multiplex PCR; TCRdb stores just in-frame clones and leaves some out. Here the sample spans around 2.1 million clones, about 92% being singletons. The data were taken from a study of shared clonotypes between healthy human individuals. About the research overall: Contributing individuals were two females and a few males aged 18 to 49. Study-wide findings and caveats: The study generally estimated greater richness for naive than memory subsets.

V lost 2 bases and J 4 bases, leaving 9 bases between the germline ends. Germline CDR1 and CDR2: SGHTS and YDEGEE. The CDR3 is 13 residues long. Naive CD8 cells lacked CD45RO and underwent positive selection for CCR7, leaving out terminally differentiated effector memory CD45RA+ cells. The V call is TRBV5-8, the J call TRBJ1-1, with D unclear. The specimen was naive CD8+ T cells from PBMCs. The origin of this receptor is a young man in good health. Some clones in this sample may be carry-over from other donors' samples. The DNA for the CDR3 is TGTGCCAGCAGCTTTGGAAGATCCACTGAAGCTTTCTTT. Residues: CASSFGRSTEAFF.